Listed below are T cell receptor beta chains from one sample, sequenced in a study of identical twins. TCRdb re-called the 5' RACE reads through MiXCR, storing one row per CDR3 protein. The table shows a few hundred thousand distinct CDR3 sequences, with 9.6% occurring only once. These data were likewise used in another study, on yellow fever vaccine responses in identical twins.

The material sequenced was PBMCs. Receptors originate from a woman younger than 35 in good health. CDR3s include the opening cysteine and the closing phenylalanine or tryptophan. A D gene is named only where the DNA matches it firmly. Not every row has a clone size; where given, it reads once, few, many or a size class.

D: NA
J: TRBJ2-7
V: TRBV28
size: many
CDR3: CASSERARGYEQYF

D: NA
J: TRBJ2-3
V: TRBV20-1
size: few
CDR3: CSGLSGRTDTQYF

D: TRBD1
J: TRBJ2-2
V: TRBV29-1
size: many
CDR3: CSVEGFEQGTAGELFF

D: NA
J: TRBJ2-7
V: TRBV7-7
size: few
CDR3: CASSLGPGVEQYF

D: NA
J: TRBJ2-3
V: TRBV3-1
size: NA
CDR3: CASSLRGPADTQYF

D: TRBD1
J: TRBJ2-1
V: TRBV5-1
size: many
CDR3: CASSFVRGLVNEQFF

D: NA
J: TRBJ2-3
V: TRBV11-2
size: NA
CDR3: CASSLPQVPGTDTQYF

D: NA
J: TRBJ2-7
V: TRBV5-5
size: NA
CDR3: CASIPGPGSSYEQYF

D: NA
J: TRBJ2-2
V: TRBV7-9
size: few
CDR3: CASSALGVGAHTGELFF

D: TRBD2
J: TRBJ2-3
V: TRBV7-6
size: few
CDR3: CASSLGPGLAGGLGVADTQYF

D: TRBD2
J: TRBJ2-2
V: TRBV12-3/TRBV12-4
size: many
CDR3: CASARTSGSTGELFF

D: NA
J: TRBJ2-7
V: TRBV12-3/TRBV12-4
size: many
CDR3: CASTITLPGASFRYEQYF

D: TRBD2
J: TRBJ2-2
V: TRBV7-9
size: NA
CDR3: CASSRLAGVPGELFF

D: NA
J: TRBJ2-7
V: TRBV7-9
size: NA
CDR3: CASSHMGPLSYEQYF

D: TRBD2
J: TRBJ2-3
V: TRBV7-8
size: many
CDR3: CASSFREEGDTQYF

D: TRBD1
J: TRBJ2-3
V: TRBV7-9
size: NA
CDR3: CASSLVGQVGDTQYF

D: NA
J: TRBJ2-5
V: TRBV20-1
size: NA
CDR3: CSARLAETQYF

D: NA
J: TRBJ2-3
V: TRBV20-1
size: few
CDR3: CSAPTLTQTSTDTQYF

D: TRBD1
J: TRBJ2-5
V: TRBV7-2
size: NA
CDR3: CASSFLGTGVETQYF

D: TRBD2
J: TRBJ2-7
V: TRBV20-1
size: NA
CDR3: CSAPRPGLLAEQYF

D: TRBD2
J: TRBJ2-1
V: TRBV24-1
size: few
CDR3: CATRPASSGGGEQFF

D: NA
J: TRBJ2-1
V: TRBV4-2
size: NA
CDR3: CASSLSISGSYNEQFF

D: NA
J: TRBJ1-5
V: TRBV15
size: NA
CDR3: CATSSKNSNQPQHF

D: NA
J: TRBJ2-3
V: TRBV11-1
size: few
CDR3: CASSPGMADTAYLTDTQYF

D: TRBD2
J: TRBJ2-1
V: TRBV29-1
size: NA
CDR3: CSVEGSKREGGYNEQFF

D: TRBD1
J: TRBJ2-1
V: TRBV15
size: many
CDR3: CATSSRGQRQGYNEQFF

D: NA
J: TRBJ1-2
V: TRBV29-1
size: NA
CDR3: CSVGLNRAKDGYTF

D: NA
J: TRBJ2-2
V: TRBV7-9
size: few
CDR3: CASHYTGELFF

D: TRBD1
J: TRBJ2-7
V: TRBV29-1
size: NA
CDR3: CSAVAPGQFYEQYF

D: NA
J: TRBJ1-5
V: TRBV7-2
size: few
CDR3: CASSLPGFNQPQHF

D: NA
J: TRBJ2-5
V: TRBV6-2/TRBV6-3
size: NA
CDR3: CASGGYPAEETQYF

D: TRBD1
J: TRBJ1-1
V: TRBV5-1
size: NA
CDR3: CASSLTGFEGANTEAFF

D: NA
J: TRBJ1-1
V: TRBV29-1
size: NA
CDR3: CSVPGQNTEAFF

D: TRBD1
J: TRBJ2-3
V: TRBV10-3
size: few
CDR3: CAIGGQGETDTQYF

D: NA
J: TRBJ1-3
V: TRBV4-2
size: many
CDR3: CASGKQGSGGNTIYF

D: NA
J: TRBJ2-1
V: TRBV5-5
size: few
CDR3: CASSLKGSPHEQFF

D: NA
J: TRBJ1-6
V: TRBV6-1
size: NA
CDR3: CASRPPPDKGNSPLHF

D: NA
J: TRBJ2-3
V: TRBV6-1
size: many
CDR3: CASSPLPTLGSTDTQYF

D: NA
J: TRBJ2-1
V: TRBV6-1
size: few
CDR3: CASIDFSYNEQFF

D: NA
J: TRBJ2-1
V: TRBV27
size: NA
CDR3: CASTLGGESSYNEQFF

D: NA
J: TRBJ2-5
V: TRBV5-5
size: many
CDR3: CASSLDPTGLETQYF

D: TRBD1
J: TRBJ2-2
V: TRBV5-1
size: few
CDR3: CASSLEGAFTGELFF

D: NA
J: TRBJ2-6
V: TRBV3-1
size: NA
CDR3: CASSHQGPLTHSGANVLTF

D: NA
J: TRBJ2-7
V: TRBV7-2
size: NA
CDR3: CASSRVPGRGYEQYF

D: NA
J: TRBJ2-7
V: TRBV6-4
size: NA
CDR3: CASSDSNDGAYEQYF

D: NA
J: TRBJ2-7
V: TRBV7-9
size: NA
CDR3: CASSLDGLEQYF

D: TRBD1
J: TRBJ2-2
V: TRBV7-3
size: few
CDR3: CASSLTQGRVNTGELFF

D: TRBD2
J: TRBJ2-1
V: TRBV20-1
size: few
CDR3: CSARDLGGAPLYEQFF

D: NA
J: TRBJ2-3
V: TRBV2
size: few
CDR3: CASSLSIAQNEYF

D: TRBD2
J: TRBJ2-3
V: TRBV12-3/TRBV12-4
size: NA
CDR3: CASRPLLAGAGTDTQYF

D: NA
J: TRBJ1-1
V: TRBV5-1
size: many
CDR3: CASSLGTYGGEAFF

D: NA
J: TRBJ1-1
V: TRBV2
size: many
CDR3: CASSGDTEAFF

D: NA
J: TRBJ2-1
V: TRBV7-2
size: NA
CDR3: CASSYSVGHYNEQFF

D: NA
J: TRBJ2-5
V: TRBV18
size: many
CDR3: CASSPNGPWIPETQYF

D: NA
J: TRBJ1-4
V: TRBV10-2
size: few
CDR3: CASSELRQNNEKLFF

D: NA
J: TRBJ2-1
V: TRBV20-1
size: NA
CDR3: CSARELGAYNEQFF

D: NA
J: TRBJ1-5
V: TRBV2
size: NA
CDR3: CASENEKGGRRQPQHF